This entry lists 11 T cell receptor beta chains sequenced from one sample in a study of a mutant IDH1 vaccine in newly diagnosed glioma. Stated time point: baseline, week 1 (first vaccination visit). Treatment noted: pre-vaccination baseline after standard-of-care therapy. Generated by immunoSEQ multiplex PCR, the TCRdb table keeps only in-frame clones and is missing some. The table shows about 92,000 clones, with around four fifths occurring only once. Sequenced here: PBMCs, sampled from a glioma patient treated with radiotherapy, temozolomide or both. Every receptor here comes from a man between 35 and 55 years old with glioma.

Concerning this clone: The same CDR3 also results from other DNA sequences found in this sample. V gene TRBV30 combines with J gene TRBJ1-2; D gene unclear. Germline CDR1 reads GTSNPN; CDR2 reads SVGIG (reference sequence). The CDR3 consists of 12 residues. Trimming removed 0 bases at V and 2 bases at J, with 4 bases between. CDR3: CAWSVLNYGYTF. DNA for the CDR3: TGTGCCTGGAGTGTGTTAAACTATGGCTACACCTTC.

J is TRBJ1-1 and V is TRBV15, with D tentatively TRBD1 (6 bases). V shed 3 bases and J shed 5 bases, with 19 bases lying between them. Germline V gene lookup returns CDR1 LNHNV and CDR2 YYDKDF (reference sequence). This CDR3 spans 16 amino acids. CDR3 sequence (DNA): TGTGCCACCAGCAGTGACAGGAGGGGGGAGTGGACTGAAGCTTTCTTT. It codes for CATSSDRRGEWTEAFF.

The rearrangement links TRBV7-2 to TRBJ1-2; 11 bases are shared with TRBD1. CDR3 length: 14 amino acids. Germline-derived CDR1 and CDR2 are SGHTA and FQGNSA. Trimming at V came to 3 bases and at J to 8 bases, leaving 5 bases not matched to a gene. CDR3 coding DNA: TGTGCCAGCAGCTTTGCGGACAGGGGGCGCGGCTACACCTTC. It specifies CASSFADRGRGYTF.

This clone was counted between two and nine times. The chain employs TRBV19 and TRBJ1-1; D gene uncertain. Germline V gene sequence: CDR1 LNHDA, CDR2 SQIVND (reference sequence). This CDR3 is 14 amino acids long. V was cut by 5 bases and J by 0 bases, with 10 bases left in between. For the CDR3, the DNA is TGTGCCAGTAGTCCTGGATGGGTGAACACTGAAGCTTTCTTT. This sequence encodes CASSPGWVNTEAFF.

The J gene is TRBJ1-4, the V gene TRBV7-8; 8 positions match TRBD1. Unmatched junction bases numbered 12, after V lost 2 bases and J lost 7 bases. The CDR3 spans 17 residues. The germline gives CDR1 SGHVS, CDR2 FQNEAQ. CDR3 in DNA: TGTGCCAGCAGCTTATTATCCAAACAGGGGGGGAGTGAAAAACTGTTTTTT. Protein sequence: CASSLLSKQGGSEKLFF.

This clone was counted a few times. The gene calls are TRBV7-9 and TRBJ1-2; 10 bases are shared with TRBD1. Unmatched junction bases numbered 6, after V lost 4 bases and J lost 4 bases. Germline V gene sequence: CDR1 SEHNR, CDR2 FQNEAQ (reference sequence). The CDR3 is 15 residues long. Here the CDR3 reads CASSSARQGAYGYTF. The CDR3 DNA sequence: TGTGCCAGCAGCTCGGCTCGACAGGGGGCCTATGGCTACACCTTC.

This chain joins TRBV20-1 and TRBJ2-7; no firm D call. This CDR3 contains 11 residues. Germline loops: CDR1 DFQATT, CDR2 SNEGSKA (reference sequence). Trimming pared 0 bases from V and 5 bases from J, leaving 5 bases between. CDR3 residues: CSARDRNEQYF. In DNA form, the CDR3 reads TGCAGTGCTAGAGATAGAAACGAGCAGTACTTC.

The chain uses TRBV19 and TRBJ2-7, with D maybe TRBD2 (6 bases). Trimming removed 5 bases from V and 2 bases from J, with 19 bases in between. Germline-derived CDR1 and CDR2 are LNHDA and SQIVND (reference sequence). This CDR3 region has 16 residues. The CDR3 DNA reads as TGTGCCAGTAGTGCAACCCTAGCGTTGAATACCTACGAGCAGTACTTC. This translates into CASSATLALNTYEQYF.

This clone was detected only once. This chain joins TRBV6-5 and TRBJ2-5; D unclear. The CDR3 has 13 amino acids. The V gene lost 6 bases and the J gene lost 3 bases, with 11 bases spanning the gap. Looked up from germline, CDR1 is MNHEY and CDR2 is SVGAGI. DNA of the CDR3: TGTGCCAGCAGCCCCGGCGATAAAGAGACCCAGTACTTC. Protein: CASSPGDKETQYF.

The chain has TRBV5-1 and TRBJ1-3; D might be TRBD1 (6 bases). With 0 bases removed from V and 0 bases from J, the gap between germline ends came to 19 bases. The CDR3 is 19 residues long. CDR1 SGHRS and CDR2 YFSETQ come from the germline V gene. CDR3 in amino acids: CASSLATPGHLISGNTIYF. In DNA, the CDR3 is TGCGCCAGCAGCTTGGCCACCCCGGGACATCTAATCTCTGGAAACACCATATATTTT.

V and J are TRBV4-1 and TRBJ1-2, with D uncertain. Trimming pared 1 base from V and 3 bases from J, leaving 9 bases between. The CDR3 is 14 amino acids. Germline V gene data show CDR1 as MGHRA and CDR2 as YSYEKL. Here the CDR3 DNA reads TGCGCCAGCAGCCAAGCATCCGGGGACTATGGCTACACCTTC. This codes for CASSQASGDYGYTF.